This TCR beta chain originates from a study of T cell repertoires in cytomegalovirus infection. TCRdb passed the reads through MiXCR, listing each CDR3 protein once. Of around 740,000 distinct CDR3 sequences in the sample, 35% to 45% are singletons; the top ten hold roughly 2.9%. This clonotype was found a few times. V shed 1 base and J shed 8 bases, with 12 bases lying between them. Germline lookup yields CDR1 MGHRA and CDR2 YSYEKL. There are 14 residues in the CDR3. The material sequenced was PBMCs. V usage is TRBV4-1 and J usage is TRBJ2-1; maybe TRBD2 (6 bases). This receptor was obtained from a human donor in good health (CMV status not recorded). Some clones in this sample may be carry-over from other donors' samples. The CDR3 DNA follows: TGCGCCAGCAGCCAAGTCGGAGGGGTCCATGAGCAGTTCTTC. Translation gives CASSQVGGVHEQFF.